The source of this T cell receptor (beta chain) is a study of Tregs in tolerant kidney transplant recipients. The ends lost 1 base at V and 6 bases at J; junction bases unmatched: 5. Per germline, CDR1 LNHNV and CDR2 YYDKDF (reference sequence). The CDR3 runs 16 residues. In its sample, this clone was seen a few times. Antigen: not known. Study results and limitations: Antigen-driven expansion was suggested because donor-specific Tregs expanded more than all Tregs in tolerant patients.

Produced via immunoSEQ multiplex PCR; TCRdb's table is partial and in-frame only. The sample includes about 69,000 clones, 85% to 90% of them seen just once. Material: CD4+ T cells from blood, obtained before the transplant. The clonotype comes from a human donor who received a combined kidney and bone marrow transplant. This chain connects TRBV15 to TRBJ1-4; 10 positions match TRBD1. The CDR3 bases are TGTGCCACCAGCAGAGTAATGACAGGGGGCGATGAAAAACTGTTTTTT. Protein product: CATSRVMTGGDEKLFF. Full variable domain (rest looked up from reference TRBV15 and TRBJ1-4): DAMVIQNPRYQVTQFGKPVTLSCSQTLNHNVMYWYQQKSSQAPKLLFHYYDKDFNNEADTPDNFQSRRPNTSFCFLDIRSPGLGDTAMYLCATSRVMTGGDEKLFFGSGTQLSVL.